This TCR beta chain is from a study of shared T cell receptors in the human thymus (dated by TCRdb to the early 2020s). Turning to the overall study: The study investigated the way shared, self-reactive T-cell receptor alpha chains are produced in the human thymus.

Turning to this clone: What this receptor recognizes is not known. Base qualities are not provided; no much larger clone lies one nucleotide away.

The receptor library was made with the immunoSEQ multiplex PCR assay. What TCRdb holds here is the immuneACCESS table cut down to in-frame rearrangements. Part of the clones is not present; checked against another copy, under half of the missing clones reflect an unresolved V gene, and the others are unexplained. Present in this sample are fewer than 700,000 clones, roughly 88% of which were seen just once. The top ten clonotypes cover about 0.01% of the sample. V is shortened by 8 bases, J by 3 bases, and the region joining them spans 22 bases. CDR1 and CDR2 are drawn from the germline V gene: MDHEN, SYDVKM. Spanning cysteine to phenylalanine, the CDR3 consists of 17 amino acids. Just CDR3 DNA is preserved here, 51 bases in frame from base 1. These data also formed part of another study, on human thymus T cells. That second report states: The donors were immunologically healthy infants in Finland who had open corrective cardiac surgery for congenital heart defects. The thymus tissue came from surgical resects taken out during corrective cardiac surgery. Biased V and J gene segment usage appeared to be present in both thymic and peripheral blood repertoires. Highly overlapping thymic TCR repertoires among unrelated individuals were reported in the related research. TCR alpha and beta repertoires from about 8 infant thymus samples and a few related peripheral blood samples were characterized in the study. The cohort included a handful of male and a couple of female infants, with donor ages spanning 7 to 244 days. Thymocytes were released mechanically from tissue and stored at -70 °C as pellets of about 9.5-32 million cells. A QIAsymphony instrument was used to extract genomic DNA from the frozen cell pellets. Using the immunoSEQ multiplex PCR assay, the TCRB and TCRAD loci were amplified from a standardized quantity of quality-controlled genomic DNA. The amplicons spanned the V(D)J region and were long enough to cover the CDR3 and allow V and J genes to be identified. The commercial immunoSEQ service was used to sequence amplicons on an Illumina platform. Primer bias and sequencing errors were corrected as previously described, and TCRAD and TCRB were defined on the basis of the IMGT database. The repertoires were analysed using immunoSEQ Analyzer 3.0 and VDJTools for basic statistics, V/J segment usage, diversity estimates, rarefaction and pairwise overlap. Diversity was estimated using the Chao1, ChaoE, Efron-Thisted, Shannon and inverse Simpson indices, and was also estimated on datasets down-sampled to the size of the smallest sample. Repertoire overlap used strict matching of CDR3 nucleotide sequence, V gene and J gene, with Jaccard-based multidimensional scaling clustering. On average, thymus samples gave roughly 800,000 unique TCRB clonotypes, whereas blood samples gave roughly 80,000.

Sequenced input: thymocytes. The chain employs TRBV28 and TRBJ2-2; too little of a D gene remains to name it. The sequence was collected from a boy under two years old with a congenital heart defect. Donor details come from another sample of the same person, matched by shared clones. The CDR3 is CASQRVESQTYTGELFF. The base sequence is TGTGCCAGCCAACGAGTGGAGTCACAAACTTACACCGGGGAGCTGTTTTTT.